A selection of T cell receptor beta chains follows, all from one sample in a study of blood T cell repertoires in COVID-19. Assay used: immunoSEQ multiplex PCR; TCRdb lists only in-frame clones, some missing. Among 100,000 or so clones listed, 75% to 95% were seen once. What was sequenced was peripheral blood. The receptors originated from a man aged 18 to 30 with acute or convalescent COVID-19. CDR3s include the opening cysteine and the closing phenylalanine or tryptophan. The order of the fields is D gene, clone size, J gene, V gene, CDR3 DNA, CDR3 protein. D genes are given only for firm matches. The size of a clone is reported for some rows only, either as once, few or many, or as a class for expanded clones.

D: TRBD1
size: .
J: TRBJ2-3
V: TRBV24-1
DNA: TGTGCCACCAGTGATACTGGGACAGGGTCTGATACGCAGTATTTT
CDR3: CATSDTGTGSDTQYF

D: TRBD2
size: .
J: TRBJ2-5
V: TRBV9
DNA: TGTGCCAGCAGCGTACGCGGGGGGGCAGAGACCCAGTACTTC
CDR3: CASSVRGGAETQYF

D: TRBD1
size: .
J: TRBJ1-6
V: TRBV6-5
DNA: TGTGCCAGCAGTTACCGGGACAGGCCCACAAATTCACCCCTCCACTTT
CDR3: CASSYRDRPTNSPLHF

D: TRBD1
size: .
J: TRBJ1-6
V: TRBV6-5
DNA: TGTGCCAGCAGTAGAATGGGACAGAATAATTCACCCCTCCACTTT
CDR3: CASSRMGQNNSPLHF

D: .
size: .
J: TRBJ2-7
V: TRBV4-1
DNA: TGCGCCAGCAGCCAAGGTGTTCGGGCTAGCAGCTCCTACGAGCAGTACTTC
CDR3: CASSQGVRASSSYEQYF

D: TRBD1
size: .
J: TRBJ1-3
V: TRBV11-2
DNA: TGTGCCAGCAGCTCGACCCGGACAGGGTCTGGAAACACCATATATTTT
CDR3: CASSSTRTGSGNTIYF

D: TRBD1
size: .
J: TRBJ2-3
V: TRBV6-5
DNA: TGTGCCAGCAGTTCGGACAGGGCTTTCACAGATACGCAGTATTTT
CDR3: CASSSDRAFTDTQYF

D: .
size: .
J: TRBJ1-1
V: TRBV25-1
DNA: TGTGCCAGCAGTGATATCGGGGGGACTGAAGCTTTCTTT
CDR3: CASSDIGGTEAFF

D: TRBD1
size: .
J: TRBJ2-2
V: TRBV9
DNA: TGTGCCAGCAGCGTGAGGGGGACAGAGAGCGTCGGGGAGCTGTTTTTT
CDR3: CASSVRGTESVGELFF

D: TRBD2
size: few
J: TRBJ2-7
V: TRBV19
DNA: TGTGCCAGTAGTCCCGGCCGAGGGCTAGCGGCTAACGAGCAGTACTTC
CDR3: CASSPGRGLAANEQYF

D: .
size: .
J: TRBJ2-3
V: TRBV5-1
DNA: TGCGCCAGCAGCTTGGGCACGGGCACAGATACGCAGTATTTT
CDR3: CASSLGTGTDTQYF

D: TRBD1
size: .
J: TRBJ2-1
V: TRBV5-1
DNA: TGCGCCAGCAGCTCGAACCCGGGACAGGATTACAATGAGCAGTTCTTC
CDR3: CASSSNPGQDYNEQFF

D: TRBD1
size: .
J: TRBJ2-2
V: TRBV19
DNA: TGTGCCAGTAAACCGAAAGGGACAGAGTTCACCGGGGAGCTGTTTTTT
CDR3: CASKPKGTEFTGELFF

D: TRBD2
size: .
J: TRBJ2-1
V: TRBV7-9
DNA: TGTGCCAGCAGCTTAGCGGCTAGCGGGGGGGCAAAGCAGTTCTTC
CDR3: CASSLAASGGAKQFF

D: TRBD1
size: once
J: TRBJ2-1
V: TRBV6-1
DNA: TGTGCCAGCAGTGAAGCGATACCGGGACAGGTCTCCTACAATGAGCAGTTCTTC
CDR3: CASSEAIPGQVSYNEQFF

D: .
size: .
J: TRBJ1-1
V: TRBV12-3/TRBV12-4
DNA: TGTGCCAGCAGATCGGGACAAAGAGAAGCTTTCTTT
CDR3: CASRSGQREAFF

D: TRBD1
size: few
J: TRBJ1-2
V: TRBV9
DNA: TGTGCCAGCAGCGCCAATATACGGGACAGGGGAGTAGGGGGCTACACCTTC
CDR3: CASSANIRDRGVGGYTF

D: TRBD2
size: .
J: TRBJ2-1
V: TRBV4-2
DNA: TGTGCCAGCAGCCCACAAGCGGGATCGAGGCAGTTCTTC
CDR3: CASSPQAGSRQFF

D: .
size: .
J: TRBJ1-5
V: TRBV10-3
DNA: TGTGCCACGCACAGGGCTTTGGGTCAGCCCCAGCATTTT
CDR3: CATHRALGQPQHF

D: TRBD1
size: once
J: TRBJ2-7
V: TRBV18
DNA: TGTGCCAGCTCACCACGGGACAGGGTAGGGGAGCAGTACTTC
CDR3: CASSPRDRVGEQYF

D: TRBD2
size: once
J: TRBJ2-7
V: TRBV3-1/TRBV3-2
DNA: TGTGCCAGCAGCCGGACTAGTTACGAGCAGTACTTC
CDR3: CASSRTSYEQYF

D: .
size: .
J: TRBJ2-7
V: TRBV5-1
DNA: TGCGCCAGCAGCTTTACCAAGGACAGTCCGCTTTACGAGCAGTACTTC
CDR3: CASSFTKDSPLYEQYF

D: .
size: .
J: TRBJ1-1
V: TRBV6-6
DNA: TGTGCCAGCAGTTACACGACAGCTAACACTGAAGCTTTCTTT
CDR3: CASSYTTANTEAFF

D: .
size: .
J: TRBJ1-2
V: TRBV6-5
DNA: TGTGCCAGCAGTTACTCTAGCAGGGGCGATGGCTACACCTTC
CDR3: CASSYSSRGDGYTF

D: .
size: .
J: TRBJ1-4
V: TRBV7-6
DNA: TGTGCCAGCAGCTTGTATCCCAACACAGGAGGGGATGAAAAACTGTTTTTT
CDR3: CASSLYPNTGGDEKLFF

D: TRBD1
size: .
J: TRBJ1-2
V: TRBV24-1
DNA: TGTGCCACCAGTGAAGGACAGGGCCGTGGCTACACCTTC
CDR3: CATSEGQGRGYTF

D: TRBD1
size: .
J: TRBJ1-2
V: TRBV12-3/TRBV12-4
DNA: TGTGCCAGCAGTTCCGACAGGGTCTATGGCTACACCTTC
CDR3: CASSSDRVYGYTF

D: TRBD1
size: .
J: TRBJ1-2
V: TRBV5-1
DNA: TGCGCCAGCAGCACGAGACAGGGGGCCAGCAGCTACACCTTC
CDR3: CASSTRQGASSYTF

D: .
size: .
J: TRBJ2-7
V: TRBV14
DNA: TGTGCCAGCAGCCAAGATCGAAACTTTTACTACGAGCAGTACTTC
CDR3: CASSQDRNFYYEQYF

D: TRBD1
size: .
J: TRBJ1-2
V: TRBV9
DNA: TGTGCCAGCAGCGTAGACGGGACAGGAGGTTCGCTAGGGGGCTACACCTTC
CDR3: CASSVDGTGGSLGGYTF

D: .
size: once
J: TRBJ1-1
V: TRBV30
DNA: TGTGCCTGGTTACAGGGGAACACTGAAGCTTTCTTT
CDR3: CAWLQGNTEAFF

D: TRBD1
size: .
J: TRBJ1-1
V: TRBV6-5
DNA: TGTGCCAGCATTTTTGGACAGGGGGGAGCTTTCTTT
CDR3: CASIFGQGGAFF

D: .
size: .
J: TRBJ1-1
V: TRBV6-5
DNA: TGTGCCAGCAGGAGGGCCATCAGAGACACTGAAGCTTTCTTT
CDR3: CASRRAIRDTEAFF

D: .
size: .
J: TRBJ1-1
V: TRBV7-8
DNA: TGTGCCAGCAGTCATCTTGACAGTCACATGAACACTGAAGCTTTCTTT
CDR3: CASSHLDSHMNTEAFF

D: TRBD1
size: .
J: TRBJ1-5
V: TRBV18
DNA: TGTGCCAGCTCGCCCGGGACAGGGGATCAGCCCCAGCATTTT
CDR3: CASSPGTGDQPQHF

D: .
size: .
J: TRBJ1-2
V: TRBV27
DNA: TGTGCCAGCAGTTTAAAGAGGTATTCTAACTATGGCTACACCTTC
CDR3: CASSLKRYSNYGYTF

D: TRBD2
size: .
J: TRBJ2-3
V: TRBV19
DNA: TGTGCCAGTAGTATTCGTCTAGCGGTCAGCACAGATACGCAGTATTTT
CDR3: CASSIRLAVSTDTQYF

D: .
size: .
J: TRBJ2-1
V: TRBV21-1
DNA: TGTGCCAGCTCAGGGGACCCTTACAATGAGCAGTTCTTC
CDR3: CASSGDPYNEQFF

D: .
size: once
J: TRBJ1-2
V: TRBV5-1
DNA: TGCGCCAGCAGCTTGTTGGGAGACGGTTCAGACTATGGCTACACCTTC
CDR3: CASSLLGDGSDYGYTF

D: .
size: once
J: TRBJ1-2
V: TRBV12-3/TRBV12-4
DNA: TGTGCCAGCAGTTTTGGGGAGGGTAGTGGCTACACCTTC
CDR3: CASSFGEGSGYTF

D: TRBD2
size: once
J: TRBJ2-1
V: TRBV14
DNA: TGTGCCAGCAGCGGCTTGGGGGGGAGCTCCTACAATGAGCAGTTCTTC
CDR3: CASSGLGGSSYNEQFF

D: TRBD1
size: .
J: TRBJ1-2
V: TRBV7-2
DNA: TGTGCCAGCAGCTTAAGACAGGGCGGTGGCTACACCTTC
CDR3: CASSLRQGGGYTF

D: .
size: .
J: TRBJ1-1
V: TRBV3-1/TRBV3-2
DNA: TGTGCCAGCAGCCAAGATGACAACGTGGTGGAAGCTTTCTTT
CDR3: CASSQDDNVVEAFF

D: TRBD2
size: .
J: TRBJ2-1
V: TRBV18
DNA: TGTGCCAGCTCACGAGCGGGGGGCAACAATGAGCAGTTCTTC
CDR3: CASSRAGGNNEQFF

D: .
size: .
J: TRBJ2-2
V: TRBV5-4
DNA: TGTGCCAGCAGCCCTTCGAACACCGGGGAGCTGTTTTTT
CDR3: CASSPSNTGELFF

D: TRBD1
size: .
J: TRBJ1-1
V: TRBV18
DNA: TGTGCCAGCTCATTGGGACAGGGGGCCAACACTGAAGCTTTCTTT
CDR3: CASSLGQGANTEAFF

D: TRBD1
size: once
J: TRBJ2-7
V: TRBV7-9
DNA: TGTGCCAGCACCAAGGGACAGGGTTACGAGCAGTACTTC
CDR3: CASTKGQGYEQYF

D: .
size: .
J: TRBJ1-2
V: TRBV5-1
DNA: TGCGCCAGCAGCTTGGTGCTTGGACAGAACTATGGCTACACCTTC
CDR3: CASSLVLGQNYGYTF

D: TRBD1
size: .
J: TRBJ1-3
V: TRBV7-9
DNA: TGTGCCAGCAGCCTCCGGGACAGGTTAATATCTGGAAACACCATATATTTT
CDR3: CASSLRDRLISGNTIYF

D: TRBD2
size: .
J: TRBJ2-5
V: TRBV13
DNA: TGTGCCAGCAGCTTATTGCGGGAGGGGGAGACCCAGTACTTC
CDR3: CASSLLREGETQYF